This T cell receptor beta chain was documented in a study of cytomegalovirus exposure and HLA in healthy donors. General study points: Cytomegalovirus association was listed for around 170 TCR beta chains. In a later analysis, first-cohort TCR clusters were found to tend to co-occur in the approximately 110 validation repertoires.

Worth noting for this clone: No antigen is known for it.

Donors came from a validation cohort of some 110 subjects, distinct from the first 666-subject cohort. V dropped 7 bases and J dropped 5; count of bases not matched to a gene: 2. The CDR3 sequence is 12 residues long. The germline V gene has CDR1 MNHNS and CDR2 SASEGT. Only in-frame clones appear in the TCRdb table, and some are missing; sequencing was by immunoSEQ multiplex PCR. The table records about 200,000 clones, 70% to 85% of them present only once. The sequence derives from a woman in her twenties or thirties in good health and CMV-seropositive. The rearrangement uses TRBV6-1 and TRBJ1-1; 9 bases line up with TRBD1. The sequencing sample was made of PBMCs. CDR3 amino acids: CASMGQGTEAFF. CDR3 sequence (DNA): TGTGCCAGCATGGGACAGGGAACTGAAGCTTTCTTT.